These 19 T cell receptor beta chains originate from one sample sequenced in a study of molecular identifiers for immune sequencing clone quantification. Each CDR3 protein gets one entry after TCRdb re-called the PCR reads with MiXCR. Of about 510,000 distinct CDR3 sequences in the sample, about 20% are singletons; the top ten hold about 0.84%. The sequencing input was naive CD8+ T cells from blood, with Jurkat cell RNA spiked in. Stated subset: FACS-sorted CD8+CD4-CCR7+CD45RA+ naive T cells. Receptors were obtained from a human donor in good health. Some libraries in this study had Jurkat cell RNA spiked in.

This clonotype was counted between two and nine times. The CDR3 here is CASSQSGQGETEAFF. DNA of the CDR3: TGTGCCAGCAGCCAATCAGGACAGGGGGAGACTGAAGCTTTCTTT. This chain links TRBV13 with TRBJ1-1, with 10 nucleotides matching TRBD1. V gave up 5 bases and J gave up 5 bases; unmatched junction bases: 8. This CDR3 spans 15 amino acids. CDR1 PRHDT and CDR2 FYEKMQ come from the germline V gene (reference sequence).

This clonotype has only a few counts. The chain recombines TRBV12-3 or TRBV12-4 with TRBJ1-3; 7 bases are shared with TRBD1. This CDR3 spans 17 amino acids. V shed 2 bases, J shed 3 bases, and the junction held 10 bases outside the gene matches. CDR3 sequence: CASSLSFEGASGNTIYF. In DNA form, the CDR3 reads TGTGCCAGCAGTTTAAGTTTCGAGGGGGCAAGTGGAAACACCATATATTTT.

This clonotype has just a few counts. This chain uses TRBV12-3 or TRBV12-4 with TRBJ2-3; the D is unclear. This CDR3 has 16 residues. V was shortened by 6 bases and J by 4 bases, with 20 bases between the two germline ends. This CDR3 is CASSLNEVSFSDTQYF. DNA for the CDR3: TGTGCCAGCAGCCTGAATGAGGTGTCTTTTTCAGATACGCAGTATTTT.

At least ten counts were recorded for this clonotype. V gene TRBV7-9 combines with J gene TRBJ2-5; D uncertain. The CDR3 consists of 12 residues. The V end was cut by 10 bases, the J end by 3 bases, with 12 bases between. In germline, CDR1 is SEHNR, CDR2 FQNEAQ (reference sequence). The CDR3: CATRSLKETQYF. In nucleotides, the CDR3 is TGTGCCACCCGGTCACTCAAAGAGACCCAGTACTTC.

This clonotype turned up a few times. This sequence joins TRBV20-1 and TRBJ2-5, with TRBD1 matching over 9 bases. V trimming: 5 bases; J trimming: 5 bases; junction bases outside the gene matches: 6. Germline CDR1 reads DFQATT; CDR2 reads SNEGSKA (reference sequence). The CDR3 loop spans 13 amino acids. As DNA, the CDR3 is TGCAGTGCTCCGGACAGGGGTCCCGAGACCCAGTACTTC. As protein: CSAPDRGPETQYF.

This clonotype was seen only a few times. This CDR3 reads CASSATGGYEQYF. In DNA form, the CDR3 reads TGTGCCAGTAGTGCCACAGGGGGGTACGAGCAGTACTTC. The chain has TRBV19 and TRBJ2-7, with 8 bases matching TRBD1. V lost 5 bases, J lost 4 bases, and 4 bases stayed unmatched. There are 13 residues in the CDR3. The V gene's germline CDR1 is LNHDA and CDR2 SQIVND (reference sequence).

The chain recombines TRBV6-5 with TRBJ2-1; D remains unclear. Germline CDR1 is MNHEY and CDR2 is SVGAGI. The CDR3 is 13 amino acids. V gave up 7 bases and J gave up 4 bases, with 11 bases separating them. For the CDR3, the DNA is TGTGCCAGCACCACTAAGAGTTACAATGAGCAGTTCTTC. Translation: CASTTKSYNEQFF.

This clonotype turned up a few times. The V gene is TRBV27, the J gene TRBJ2-5, with TRBD2 matching 9 bases. Trimming cost V 5 bases and J 2 bases; bases outside gene matches: 6. CDR1 is MNHEY and CDR2 is SMNVEV in the germline V gene (reference sequence). CDR3 length: 15 residues. CDR3 bases: TGTGCCAGCAGTGACCTAGCGGGGACACAAGAGACCCAGTACTTC. It is translated as CASSDLAGTQETQYF.

CDR3 bases: TGTGCCAGCAGCCAGACTGAGCCGGGACAGGGTCATGAAAAACTGTTTTTT. Translation: CASSQTEPGQGHEKLFF. J is TRBJ1-4 and V is TRBV11-2; TRBD1 aligns across 9 bases. This CDR3 is 17 amino acids long. Germline assignment: CDR1 SGHAT and CDR2 FQNNGV. J was trimmed by 6 bases and V by 5 bases; bases with no gene match: 13.

This clonotype occurred a few times. The rearrangement links TRBV3-1 to TRBJ1-4; the D is unclear. From germline, CDR1 is LGHDT and CDR2 YNNKEL (reference sequence). The CDR3 consists of 15 residues. Trimming took 4 bases from V and 3 from J, leaving 12 bases between them. As DNA, the CDR3 is TGTGCCAGCAGCCTAGATCGGGATCCTAATGAAAAACTGTTTTTT. The encoded protein is CASSLDRDPNEKLFF.

The chain uses TRBV12-3 or TRBV12-4 and TRBJ2-3; 10 nucleotides agree with TRBD2. CDR3 length equals 16 residues. Germline trimming cut 2 bases from V and 5 bases from J; bases unmatched to any gene: 7. The CDR3 reads CASSLKLAGDIDTQYF. In DNA, the CDR3 is TGTGCCAGCAGTTTAAAGCTAGCGGGAGATATAGATACGCAGTATTTT.

This rearrangement joins TRBV11-2 to TRBJ1-1; D gene uncertain. V was cut by 8 bases and J by 7 bases, with 17 bases left in between. The CDR3 runs to 13 residues. CDR1 is SGHAT and CDR2 is FQNNGV in the germline V gene. The CDR3 DNA reads as TGTGCCAGCGGCCCCCCCAACCACCTTGAAGCTTTCTTT. As protein: CASGPPNHLEAFF.

The V call is TRBV5-6, the J call TRBJ1-5; D gene uncertain. The CDR3 is 15 residues long. The V and J ends lost 4 bases and 5 bases respectively, with 16 bases between them. The germline gives CDR1 SGHDT, CDR2 YYEEEE. CDR3 residues: CASSPLPGPDQPQHF. CDR3 nucleotide sequence: TGTGCCAGCAGCCCTCTACCGGGTCCCGATCAGCCCCAGCATTTT.

This clonotype has a handful of counts. V gene TRBV12-3 or TRBV12-4 combines with J gene TRBJ2-3; TRBD2 aligns across 10 bases. V lost 1 base and J lost 0; bases outside the gene matches: 4. The CDR3 runs to 17 residues. In nucleotides, the CDR3 is TGTGCCAGCAGTTTAGAAACTAGCGGGACTAGCACAGATACGCAGTATTTT. This gives the protein CASSLETSGTSTDTQYF.

This chain uses TRBV4-1 with TRBJ1-5, with a weak D call TRBD1 (6 bases). Between the trimmed V and J ends, which lost 3 bases and 6 bases, there was a span of 15 bases. Germline assignment: CDR1 MGHRA and CDR2 YSYEKL. The CDR3 is made up of 15 amino acids. Written as DNA, the CDR3 is TGCGCCAGCAGCCAGGCCCCAGGGGCGGCTCAGCCCCAGCATTTT. This sequence encodes CASSQAPGAAQPQHF.

This clonotype was found a few times. The chain has TRBV2 and TRBJ2-2, with 8 nucleotides matching TRBD2. There are 17 residues in the CDR3. Germline V gives CDR1 SNHLY, CDR2 FYNNEI. The V segment lost 3 bases and the J segment 5 bases; nucleotides outside the gene matches: 11. Here the CDR3 reads CASSDLPGTSGTGELFF. In nucleotides, the CDR3 is TGTGCCAGCAGTGACTTACCGGGGACTAGTGGGACCGGGGAGCTGTTTTTT.

The rearrangement links TRBV12-3 or TRBV12-4 to TRBJ2-1, with D possibly being TRBD2 (6 bases). V shed 3 bases and J shed 6 bases, with 15 bases lying between them. The CDR3 is 15 residues long. Here the CDR3 reads CASSFPAGLGNEQFF. The CDR3 region has the DNA TGTGCCAGCAGTTTCCCCGCGGGACTGGGCAATGAGCAGTTCTTC.

The chain's CDR3 is CATSPHRDIANYGYTF. CDR3 DNA: TGTGCCACCAGCCCCCACCGGGACATAGCTAACTATGGCTACACCTTC. V usage is TRBV15 and J usage is TRBJ1-2, with D possibly matching TRBD1 (6 bases). The CDR3 runs 16 residues. CDR1 and CDR2 (germline): LNHNV, YYDKDF (reference sequence). The V gene lost 5 bases and the J gene lost 0 bases, with 16 bases spanning the gap.

This clonotype appeared a few times. The rearrangement links TRBV29-1 to TRBJ2-7; possible D gene TRBD1, 5 bases. The ends were cut back, 4 bases at V and 6 bases at J, with 19 bases in the middle. The CDR3 sequence is 14 residues long. Germline CDR1 SQVTM, CDR2 ANQGSEA. The CDR3 here is CSVVWGESNREQYF. In DNA form, the CDR3 reads TGCAGCGTTGTTTGGGGCGAGAGCAACCGCGAGCAGTACTTC.